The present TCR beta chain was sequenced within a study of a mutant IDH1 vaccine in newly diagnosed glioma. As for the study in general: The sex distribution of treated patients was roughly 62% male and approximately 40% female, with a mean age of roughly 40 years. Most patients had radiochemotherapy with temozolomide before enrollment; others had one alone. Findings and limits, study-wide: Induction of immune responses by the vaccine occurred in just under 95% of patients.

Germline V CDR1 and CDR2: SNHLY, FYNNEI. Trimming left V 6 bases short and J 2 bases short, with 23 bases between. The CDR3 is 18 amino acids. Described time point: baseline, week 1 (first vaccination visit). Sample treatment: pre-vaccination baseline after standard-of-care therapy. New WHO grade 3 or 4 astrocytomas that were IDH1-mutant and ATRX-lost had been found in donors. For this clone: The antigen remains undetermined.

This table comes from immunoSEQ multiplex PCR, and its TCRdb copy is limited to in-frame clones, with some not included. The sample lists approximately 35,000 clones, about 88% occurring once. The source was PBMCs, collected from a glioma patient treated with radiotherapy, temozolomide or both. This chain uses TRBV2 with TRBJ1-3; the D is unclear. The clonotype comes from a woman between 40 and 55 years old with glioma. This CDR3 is CASRNPPFRGPTGNTIYF. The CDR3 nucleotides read TGTGCCAGCAGGAACCCCCCTTTTAGAGGGCCAACTGGAAACACCATATATTTT.